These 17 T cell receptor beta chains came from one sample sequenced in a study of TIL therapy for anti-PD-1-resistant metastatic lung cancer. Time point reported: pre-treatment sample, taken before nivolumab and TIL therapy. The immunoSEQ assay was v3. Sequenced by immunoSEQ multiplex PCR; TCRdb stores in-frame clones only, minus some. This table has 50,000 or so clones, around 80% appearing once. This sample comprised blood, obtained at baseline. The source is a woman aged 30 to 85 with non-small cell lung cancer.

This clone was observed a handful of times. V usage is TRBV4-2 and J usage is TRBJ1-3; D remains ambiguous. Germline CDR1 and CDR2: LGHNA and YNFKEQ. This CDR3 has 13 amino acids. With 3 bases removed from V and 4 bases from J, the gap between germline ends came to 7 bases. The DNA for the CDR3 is TGTGCCAGCAGCCAGGAAGGGGGAAACACCATATATTTT. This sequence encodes CASSQEGGNTIYF.

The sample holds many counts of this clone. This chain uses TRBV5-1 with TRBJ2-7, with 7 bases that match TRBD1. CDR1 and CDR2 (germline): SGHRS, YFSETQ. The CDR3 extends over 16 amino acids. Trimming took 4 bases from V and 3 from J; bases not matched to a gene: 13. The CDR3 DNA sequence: TGCGCCAGCAGCACGCGAGGGGACAGCCTCCTCTACGAGCAGTACTTC. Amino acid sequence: CASSTRGDSLLYEQYF.

CDR3 sequence reads: CASSLWRVIPYEQYF. Written as DNA, the CDR3 is TGTGCCAGCAGTTTATGGCGGGTGATACCCTACGAGCAGTACTTC. The genes are TRBV28 and TRBJ2-7; tentatively, D is TRBD2 (5 bases). Germline values: CDR1 MDHEN, CDR2 SYDVKM. This CDR3 has 15 amino acids. With 0 bases removed from V and 2 bases from J, the gap between germline ends came to 11 bases.

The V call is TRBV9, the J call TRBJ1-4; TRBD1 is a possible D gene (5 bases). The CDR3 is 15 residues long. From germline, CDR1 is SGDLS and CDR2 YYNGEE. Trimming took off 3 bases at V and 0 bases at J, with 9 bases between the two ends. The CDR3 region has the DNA TGTGCCAGCAGCGCCCGGGGGGCAACTAATGAAAAACTGTTTTTT. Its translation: CASSARGATNEKLFF.

The CDR3, as DNA: TGCGCCAGCAGCTTGGAAGCTAATGAAAAACTGTTTTTT. It is translated as CASSLEANEKLFF. This chain connects TRBV5-1 to TRBJ1-4; D is unclear. Deletions cut 0 bases from V and 3 bases from J, with 3 bases between. Germline CDR1 reads SGHRS; CDR2 reads YFSETQ. This CDR3 is built from 13 residues. The full variable domain, completed using reference TRBV5-1 and TRBJ1-4, is KAGVTQTPRYLIKTRGQQVTLSCSPISGHRSVSWYQQTPGQGLQFLFEYFSETQRNKGNFPGRFSGRQFSNSRSEMNVSTLELGDSALYLCASSLEANEKLFFGSGTQLSVL.

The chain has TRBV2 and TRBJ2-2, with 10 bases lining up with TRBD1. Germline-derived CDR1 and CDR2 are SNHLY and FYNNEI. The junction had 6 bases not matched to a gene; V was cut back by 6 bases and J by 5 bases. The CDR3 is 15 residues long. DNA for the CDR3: TGTGCCAGCAGCCAAGGACAGGGGGGAACCGGGGAGCTGTTTTTT. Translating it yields CASSQGQGGTGELFF.

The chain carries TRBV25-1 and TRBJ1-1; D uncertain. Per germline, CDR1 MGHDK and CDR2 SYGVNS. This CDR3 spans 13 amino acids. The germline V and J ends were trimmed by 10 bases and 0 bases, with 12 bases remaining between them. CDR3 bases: TGTGCCACCTCGCCCCAAATGAACACTGAAGCTTTCTTT. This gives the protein CATSPQMNTEAFF.

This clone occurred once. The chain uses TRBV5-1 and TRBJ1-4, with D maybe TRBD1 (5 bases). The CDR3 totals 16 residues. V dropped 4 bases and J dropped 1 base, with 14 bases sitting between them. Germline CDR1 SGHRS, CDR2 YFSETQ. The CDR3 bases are TGCGCCAGCAGCGCCGCCGGGACTCAAACTAATGAAAAACTGTTTTTT. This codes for CASSAAGTQTNEKLFF. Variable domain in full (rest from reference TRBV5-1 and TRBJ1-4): KAGVTQTPRYLIKTRGQQVTLSCSPISGHRSVSWYQQTPGQGLQFLFEYFSETQRNKGNFPGRFSGRQFSNSRSEMNVSTLELGDSALYLCASSAAGTQTNEKLFFGSGTQLSVL.

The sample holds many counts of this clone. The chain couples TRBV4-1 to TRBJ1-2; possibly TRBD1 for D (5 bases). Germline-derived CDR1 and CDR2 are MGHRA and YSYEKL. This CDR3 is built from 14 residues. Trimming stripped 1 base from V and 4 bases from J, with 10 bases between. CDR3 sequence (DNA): TGCGCCAGCAGCCAAGGGTGGGGCCCCTATGGCTACACCTTC. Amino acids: CASSQGWGPYGYTF.

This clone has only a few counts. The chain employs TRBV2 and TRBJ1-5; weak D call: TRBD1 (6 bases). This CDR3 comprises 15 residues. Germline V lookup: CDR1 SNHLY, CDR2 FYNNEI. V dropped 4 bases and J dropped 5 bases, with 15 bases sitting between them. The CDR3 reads CASSAPNREHQPQHF. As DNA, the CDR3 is TGTGCCAGCAGTGCTCCTAACAGGGAGCATCAGCCCCAGCATTTT.

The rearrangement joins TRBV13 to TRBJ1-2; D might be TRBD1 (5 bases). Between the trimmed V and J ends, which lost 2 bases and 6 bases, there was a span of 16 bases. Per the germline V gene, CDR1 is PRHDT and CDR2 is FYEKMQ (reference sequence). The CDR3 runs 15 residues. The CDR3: CASSLSPNQGDGYTF. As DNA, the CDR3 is TGTGCCAGCAGCTTAAGTCCAAACCAGGGAGATGGCTACACCTTC.

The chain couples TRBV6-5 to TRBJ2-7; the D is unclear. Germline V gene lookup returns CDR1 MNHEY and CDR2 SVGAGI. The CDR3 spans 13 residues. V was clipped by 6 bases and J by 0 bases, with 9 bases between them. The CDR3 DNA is TGTGCCAGCAGCCCCGGAAACTCCTACGAGCAGTACTTC. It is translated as CASSPGNSYEQYF.

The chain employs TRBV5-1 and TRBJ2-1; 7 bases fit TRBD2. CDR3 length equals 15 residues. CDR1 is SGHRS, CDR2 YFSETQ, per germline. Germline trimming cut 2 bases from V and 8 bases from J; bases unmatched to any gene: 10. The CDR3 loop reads CASSFTGEGLDEQFF. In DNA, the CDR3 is TGCGCCAGCAGCTTTACGGGGGAGGGCCTCGATGAGCAGTTCTTC. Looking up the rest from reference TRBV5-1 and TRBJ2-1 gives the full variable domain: KAGVTQTPRYLIKTRGQQVTLSCSPISGHRSVSWYQQTPGQGLQFLFEYFSETQRNKGNFPGRFSGRQFSNSRSEMNVSTLELGDSALYLCASSFTGEGLDEQFFGPGTRLTVL.

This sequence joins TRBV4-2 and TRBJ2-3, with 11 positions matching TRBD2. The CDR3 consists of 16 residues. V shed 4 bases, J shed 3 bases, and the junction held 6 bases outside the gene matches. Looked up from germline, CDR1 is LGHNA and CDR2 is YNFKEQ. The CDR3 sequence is CASSPGTSGITDTQYF. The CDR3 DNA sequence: TGTGCCAGCAGCCCGGGGACTAGCGGAATAACAGATACGCAGTATTTT.

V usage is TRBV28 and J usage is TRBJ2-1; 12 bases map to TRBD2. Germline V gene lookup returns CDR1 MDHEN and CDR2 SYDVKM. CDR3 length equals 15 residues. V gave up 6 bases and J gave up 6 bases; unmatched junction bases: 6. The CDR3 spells CASSYGLAGTNEQFF. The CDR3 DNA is TGTGCCAGCAGCTACGGACTAGCGGGAACCAATGAGCAGTTCTTC.

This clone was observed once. CDR3 DNA sequence: TGTGCCAGCAGCCGGGACAGGGGCACCGGGGAGCTGTTTTTT. Amino acid sequence: CASSRDRGTGELFF. The chain uses TRBV11-3 and TRBJ2-2; 10 nucleotides agree with TRBD1. V was pared by 5 bases and J by 4 bases, with 1 base of the junction left unmatched. Germline V CDR1 and CDR2: SGHNT, YENEEA. This CDR3 is 14 amino acids long.

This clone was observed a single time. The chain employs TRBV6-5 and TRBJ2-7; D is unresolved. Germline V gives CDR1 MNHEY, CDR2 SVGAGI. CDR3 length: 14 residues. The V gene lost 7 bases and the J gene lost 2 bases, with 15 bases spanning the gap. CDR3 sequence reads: CASTADASPYEQYF. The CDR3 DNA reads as TGTGCCAGCACTGCGGACGCCAGTCCCTACGAGCAGTACTTC.